The 31 T cell receptor beta chains below come from one sample, sequenced in a study of kidney transplant recipient with SARS-CoV-2 infection. One entry per CDR3 protein, called by TCRdb with MiXCR from the reads. The data contain 200,000 to 300,000 distinct CDR3 sequences, more than 25% of them singletons. Sequenced material: a blood sample, taken at baseline and on roughly day 110 from a kidney transplant recipient. The source of these receptors is a male patient aged 25-45 years who had COVID-19 and was a kidney transplant recipient. Certain T cells may be donor cells from the graft.

This clonotype occurred many times. The V call is TRBV9, the J call TRBJ1-6; no definite D call. V lost 3 bases and J lost 7, with 5 bases in between. The CDR3 covers 12 residues. Germline V lookup: CDR1 SGDLS, CDR2 YYNGEE. The CDR3 region is CASSGPNSPLHF. In nucleotides, the CDR3 is TGTGCCAGCAGCGGACCGAATTCACCCCTCCACTTT.

This clonotype was seen repeatedly, ten times or more. The chain has TRBV8-2 and TRBJ1-2. TRBV8-2 is deemed a pseudogene. The CDR3 loop spans 16 amino acids. The CDR3 sequence: CGSEHGDSRKTYGYTF. CDR3 bases: TGTGGCAGTGAGCATGGTGATAGCCGAAAGACCTATGGCTACACCTTC.

This clonotype has ten or more counts. The rearrangement joins TRBV4-1 to TRBJ1-2, with D possibly being TRBD1 (5 bases). The CDR3 extends over 17 amino acids. V lost 0 bases, J lost 3 bases, and 17 bases lay in between. CDR1 is MGHRA, CDR2 YSYEKL, per germline. CDR3 protein: CASSQDRSPKGYYGYTF. The CDR3 DNA is TGCGCCAGCAGCCAAGATAGGTCCCCCAAGGGGTACTATGGCTACACCTTC.

As for this clonotype: This may stem from a read error, because a much larger clone lies one nucleotide away. The rearrangement links TRBV28 to TRBJ2-5; possibly TRBD1 for D (5 bases). The CDR3 contains 17 residues. Germline V gives CDR1 MDHEN, CDR2 SYDVKM. V was clipped by 0 bases and J by 5 bases, with 19 bases between them. This CDR3 is CASSLWPRARDWETQYF. In DNA, the CDR3 is TGTGCCAGCAGTTTATGGCCCCGGGCCAGGGATTGGGAGACCCAGTACTTC.

Regarding this clonotype: This may be a read error: a much more frequent sequence differs by one nucleotide. For the CDR3, the DNA is TGTGCCAGTAGTTTTGGACATGGGAACACTGAAGCTTTCTTT. The encoded protein is CASSFGHGNTEAFF. This sequence joins TRBV19 and TRBJ1-1; D may be TRBD1 (5 bases). The CDR3 extends over 14 amino acids. V lost 5 bases to trimming and J lost 1 base, with 11 bases between them. CDR1 is LNHDA and CDR2 is SQIVND in the germline V gene (reference sequence).

This clonotype has a count of ten or more. The J gene is TRBJ1-6, the V gene TRBV4-3, with D hard to call. Germline lookup yields CDR1 LGHNA and CDR2 YSLEER. Trimming stripped 0 bases from V and 6 bases from J, with 12 bases between. The CDR3 extends over 16 amino acids. The CDR3 DNA reads TGCGCCAGCAGCCAAGAAGTGGCGGGGTTTAATTCACCCCTCCACTTT. This encodes CASSQEVAGFNSPLHF.

This clonotype was recorded many times. The chain combines TRBV3-1 with TRBJ2-7; 11 bases agree with TRBD2. Germline V CDR1 and CDR2: LGHDT, YNNKEL (reference sequence). Losses at the gene ends were 5 bases for V and 5 bases for J; bases not matched to a gene: 2. CDR3 length: 13 residues. The CDR3 loop reads CASSLGLADEQYF. The CDR3 coding sequence is TGTGCCAGCAGCTTGGGACTAGCGGACGAGCAGTACTTC.

This clonotype was observed at least ten times. The J gene is TRBJ1-2, the V gene TRBV27; 8 bases are shared with TRBD1. CDR1 MNHEY and CDR2 SMNVEV come from the germline V gene (reference sequence). The ends lost 2 bases at V and 4 bases at J; junction bases unmatched: 0. This CDR3 contains 13 residues. In DNA, the CDR3 is TGTGCCAGCAGTTTAACAGGGGGCTATGGCTACACCTTC. Its translation is CASSLTGGYGYTF.

Many counts were recorded for this clonotype. The CDR3, as DNA: TGTGCCAGTAGGACTAGCGGGAGCTCCTACGAGCAGTACTTC. It is translated as CASRTSGSSYEQYF. The rearrangement joins TRBV19 to TRBJ2-7, with 12 nucleotides matching TRBD2. The CDR3 consists of 14 residues. With V trimmed by 6 bases and J by 0 bases, 0 bases remained unmatched. Germline assignment: CDR1 LNHDA and CDR2 SQIVND (reference sequence).

This clonotype occurred many times. The V call is TRBV9, the J call TRBJ1-2; D uncertain. Between the trimmed V and J ends, which lost 7 bases and 4 bases, there was a span of 23 bases. Germline V gives CDR1 SGDLS, CDR2 YYNGEE. The CDR3 contains 16 residues. The DNA for the CDR3 is TGTGCCAGCGTTGAGTGGTACTCAAGAAAGACCTATGGCTACACCTTC. This gives the protein CASVEWYSRKTYGYTF.

With respect to this clonotype: A much more abundant neighbour one base away suggests this may be a read error. The chain has TRBV7-6 and TRBJ2-2; TRBD2 matches at 9 bases. Germline values: CDR1 SGHVS, CDR2 FNYEAQ. The CDR3 extends over 16 amino acids. The CDR3 DNA follows: TGTGCCAACAGCTTAATCGCGGGAGGGGGCACCGGGGAGCTGTTTTTT. Amino acids: CANSLIAGGGTGELFF. The full variable domain, its missing parts supplied by reference TRBV7-6 and TRBJ2-2, is GAGVSQSPRYKVTKRGQDVALRCDPISGHVSLYWYRQALGQGPEFLTYFNYEAQQDKSGLPNDRFSAERPEGSISTLTIQRTEQRDSAMYRCANSLIAGGGTGELFFGEGSRLTVL.

This clonotype was recorded a few times. The chain carries TRBV15 and TRBJ2-6; perhaps D is TRBD1 or TRBD2 (5 bases each). This CDR3 contains 18 residues. CDR1 is LNHNV and CDR2 is YYDKDF in the germline V gene (reference sequence). Trimming removed 4 bases at V and 3 bases at J, with 19 bases between. The chain's CDR3 is CATSTSRLSGLGANVLTF. The CDR3 coding sequence is TGTGCCACCAGCACTAGTAGATTGTCGGGGCTTGGGGCCAACGTCCTGACTTTC.

About this clonotype itself: A clone one base away is much larger, so this may be a read error. The rearrangement joins TRBV30 to TRBJ2-1; TRBD2 matches 12 bases. CDR1 is GTSNPN and CDR2 is SVGIG in the germline V gene (reference sequence). This CDR3 comprises 18 residues. The CDR3 bases are TGTGCCTGGAAATCCGAACCGACTAGCGGGAGCTCCTACAATGGGCAGTTCTTC. Its protein is CAWKSEPTSGSSYNGQFF.

Worth noting for this clonotype: No conserved phenylalanine or tryptophan is present at the end of the CDR3, so a read error is the likely explanation. J is TRBJ1-2 and V is TRBV19; perhaps TRBD1 as D (5 bases). Germline-derived CDR1 and CDR2 are LNHDA and SQIVND (reference sequence). The CDR3 covers 17 residues. V was shortened by 3 bases and J by 4 bases, with 21 bases between the two germline ends. The CDR3 nucleotides read TGTGCCAGTAGTATGAGCTGGACAAATCGAAAGACCTATGGCTACACCCTC. Translating it yields CASSMSWTNRKTYGYTL.

Notes on this clonotype: A much larger clone differs by one base, so this may be a read error. Without the conserved terminal phenylalanine or tryptophan, this CDR3 likely stems from a read error. The gene calls are TRBV20-1 and TRBJ1-1; no definite D call. Germline assignment: CDR1 DFQATT and CDR2 SNEGSKA (reference sequence). V lost 0 bases and J 3 bases, leaving 14 bases between the germline ends. The CDR3 consists of 15 residues. The CDR3 nucleotides read TGCAGTGCTAGAGATCCATTGTCCTTTGACACTGAAGCTTTCCTT. Translated, it gives CSARDPLSFDTEAFL.

The rearrangement joins TRBV22-1 to TRBJ2-6. TRBV22-1 is tagged as a pseudogene. This CDR3 has 18 residues. CDR3 DNA: TGTCCTGGGAGATCTCCAAGAAAGCGAACAAAGTCGGGCCAACGTCCTGATTTC. This gives the protein CPGRSPRKRTKSGQRPDF.

With regard to this clonotype: This may arise from a read error, as a much more abundant clone is one base away. This chain joins TRBV4-2 and TRBJ1-4; D might be TRBD1 (6 bases). The CDR3 loop spans 16 amino acids. CDR1 is LGHNA and CDR2 is YNFKEQ in the germline V gene. CDR3 region: CASSPPRGATNEELFF. CDR3 nucleotides: TGTGCCAGCAGCCCCCCCCGGGGGGCCACTAATGAAGAACTGTTTTTT.

This clonotype was recorded at least ten times. V usage is TRBV18 and J usage is TRBJ2-3; D ambiguous. The CDR3 has 17 amino acids. V was trimmed by 4 bases and J by 0 bases, leaving 17 bases between them. Germline V CDR1 and CDR2: KGHSH, LQKENI. The CDR3 is CASSQTWTSTSTDTQYF. The CDR3 nucleotides read TGTGCCAGCTCACAAACCTGGACGTCGACTAGCACAGATACGCAGTATTTT. Full variable domain (outside the CDR3, taken from reference TRBV18 and TRBJ2-3): NAGVMQNPRHLVRRRGQEARLRCSPMKGHSHVYWYRQLPEEGLKFMVYLQKENIIDESGMPKERFSAEFPKEGPSILRIQQVVRGDSAAYFCASSQTWTSTSTDTQYFGPGTRLTVL.

With respect to this clonotype: This sequence may be a read error, since a much larger clone differs from it by one base. The chain combines TRBV4-1 with TRBJ2-7, with D tentatively TRBD1 or TRBD2 (5 bases each). CDR3 length: 13 residues. V was shortened by 3 bases and J by 6 bases, with 12 bases between the two germline ends. Germline CDR1 reads MGHRA; CDR2 reads YSYEKL. CDR3 DNA: TGCGCCAGCAGCCAGGGACGGGGAACCGAGCAGTACTTC. Its protein is CASSQGRGTEQYF.

This clonotype was counted many times. CDR3 sequence reads: CAISRSGIGGTTNTGELFF. The CDR3, as DNA: TGTGCCATCAGTCGGTCGGGGATAGGGGGGACAACGAACACCGGGGAGCTGTTTTTT. V and J are TRBV10-3 and TRBJ2-2; D may match TRBD1 or TRBD2 (6 bases each). The V end lost 5 bases, the J end lost 0 bases, and 22 bases lay between the germline ends. The CDR3 contains 19 residues. Germline V gene lookup returns CDR1 ENHRY and CDR2 SYGVKD.

This clonotype was detected many times. The chain is built from TRBV7-6 and TRBJ2-7, with 13 nucleotides matching TRBD2. There are 16 residues in the CDR3. Germline V lookup: CDR1 SGHVS, CDR2 FNYEAQ. The V gene end was trimmed by 5 bases and the J gene end by 4 bases; junction bases not matched to a gene: 8. The CDR3 region is CASSQFTSGGVYEQYF. CDR3 DNA: TGTGCCAGCAGCCAGTTTACTAGCGGGGGGGTTTACGAGCAGTACTTC. Variable domain in full (rest from reference TRBV7-6 and TRBJ2-7): GAGVSQSPRYKVTKRGQDVALRCDPISGHVSLYWYRQALGQGPEFLTYFNYEAQQDKSGLPNDRFSAERPEGSISTLTIQRTEQRDSAMYRCASSQFTSGGVYEQYFGPGTRLTVT.

In its sample, this clonotype was seen many times. The rearrangement links TRBV5-1 to TRBJ1-3; D uncertain. The CDR3 contains 14 residues. V dropped 5 bases and J dropped 0 bases, with 9 bases sitting between them. Germline V lookup: CDR1 SGHRS, CDR2 YFSETQ. This CDR3 is CASRPELSGNTIYF. The CDR3 region has the DNA TGCGCCAGCAGGCCAGAACTCTCTGGAAACACCATATATTTT.

CDR3: CASSELERSRKTYGYTF. In DNA, the CDR3 is TGCGCCAGCAGTGAGCTTGAAAGATCGCGAAAGACCTATGGCTACACCTTC. The chain recombines TRBV10-1 with TRBJ1-2; no clear D gene. Germline V CDR1 and CDR2: WNHNN, SYGVQD (reference sequence). This CDR3 comprises 17 residues. Trimming removed 2 bases from V and 4 bases from J, with 20 bases in between.

This clonotype occurred once. A read error is possible here, since a much larger clone lies one base away. The gene calls are TRBV5-7 and TRBJ2-7; TRBD1 matches at 7 bases. TRBV5-7 is an ORF for which the function is uncertain. This CDR3 has 13 amino acids. The CDR3 nucleotides are TGTGCCAGCAGCTTGGAGAACAGGGGCGAGCTGTACTTC. It translates to CASSLENRGELYF.

This clonotype was picked up many times. The V call is TRBV15, the J call TRBJ2-7; D remains ambiguous. Trimming stripped 0 bases from V and 3 bases from J, with 12 bases between. The CDR3 extends over 15 amino acids. Germline V CDR1 and CDR2: LNHNV, YYDKDF (reference sequence). The CDR3 DNA sequence: TGTGCCACCAGCAGAGAATCAGACAAGCTCTACGAGCAGTACTTC. Translated, it gives CATSRESDKLYEQYF.

This clonotype occurred once. A read error is possible here, since a much larger clone lies one base away. This chain links TRBV28 with TRBJ2-3; D is perhaps TRBD2 (5 bases). Germline lookup yields CDR1 MDHEN and CDR2 SYDVKM. This CDR3 has 14 amino acids. The ends were cut back, 9 bases at V and 3 bases at J, with 16 bases in the middle. This CDR3 reads CARSANSETDTQYF. The DNA for the CDR3 is TGTGCCAGAAGTGCAAATAGCGAAACAGATACGCAGTATTTT.

This clonotype was picked up many times. The V call is TRBV3-1, the J call TRBJ1-1; D not resolved. CDR3 length: 17 amino acids. The V end was cut by 5 bases, the J end by 4 bases, with 23 bases between. Germline V lookup: CDR1 LGHDT, CDR2 YNNKEL (reference sequence). Here the CDR3 reads CASSVRFPISIRTEAFF. For the CDR3, the DNA is TGTGCCAGCAGCGTCCGGTTTCCCATTTCAATTCGCACTGAAGCTTTCTTT.

This clonotype was detected ten times or more. The chain has TRBV27 and TRBJ2-2; D uncertain. The CDR3 is 14 amino acids. From germline, CDR1 is MNHEY and CDR2 SMNVEV (reference sequence). Trimming cost V 3 bases and J 1 base, with 6 bases left between them. CDR3 DNA: TGTGCCAGCAGTTTTCACAGGAACACCGGGGAGCTGTTTTTT. Translation: CASSFHRNTGELFF.

At least ten counts were recorded for this clonotype. The rearrangement links TRBV6-5 to TRBJ1-1; D is ambiguous. The CDR3 runs 15 residues. Germline V CDR1 and CDR2: MNHEY, SVGAGI. Deletions cut 0 bases from V and 1 base from J, with 9 bases between. The CDR3 region is CASSYSIRANTEAFF. In DNA form, the CDR3 reads TGTGCCAGCAGTTACTCTATCCGGGCGAACACTGAAGCTTTCTTT.

This clonotype came up many times. The V gene is TRBV7-6, the J gene TRBJ2-2, with no clear D. The germline V gene encodes CDR1 SGHVS and CDR2 FNYEAQ. Trimming stripped 6 bases from V and 3 bases from J, with 17 bases between. The CDR3 is 16 amino acids. CDR3 in amino acids: CASSPSAAVDTGELFF. DNA of the CDR3: TGTGCCAGCAGTCCATCGGCAGCCGTTGACACCGGGGAGCTGTTTTTT. The variable domain in full, with the rest retrieved from reference TRBV7-6 and TRBJ2-2, is GAGVSQSPRYKVTKRGQDVALRCDPISGHVSLYWYRQALGQGPEFLTYFNYEAQQDKSGLPNDRFSAERPEGSISTLTIQRTEQRDSAMYRCASSPSAAVDTGELFFGEGSRLTVL.

At least ten counts were recorded for this clonotype. This chain joins TRBV29-1 and TRBJ2-7; D uncertain. Per germline, CDR1 SQVTM and CDR2 ANQGSEA. The CDR3 consists of 15 residues. Deletions cut 0 bases from V and 1 base from J, with 13 bases between. The chain's CDR3 is CSVEEVAGPSYEQYF. DNA for the CDR3: TGCAGCGTTGAAGAGGTGGCAGGTCCTTCCTACGAGCAGTACTTC.